This is a list of T cell receptor beta chains from one sample in a study of neurological immune-mediated disorders. TCRdb ran MiXCR on the 5' RACE reads and lists one entry per CDR3 protein. This sample has 47,000 or so distinct CDR3 sequences, with more than 8% found just once. Material for sequencing was PBMCs. All receptors derive from a woman between 40 and 55 years old in good health. Both conserved end residues are part of each CDR3. The D gene is left open where the match is weak. Clone size is not always given. Where it is, it says once, few, many or a class for expanded clones.

size: .; J: TRBJ1-1; V: TRBV19; D: .; DNA: TGTGCCAGTAGTACTTCGCTCACTGAAGCTTTCTTT; CDR3: CASSTSLTEAFF
size: many; J: TRBJ2-7; V: TRBV20-1; D: .; DNA: TGCAGTGCCAGGCTGGGGCCTACCTACGAGCAGTACTTC; CDR3: CSARLGPTYEQYF
size: many; J: TRBJ1-1; V: TRBV5-1; D: TRBD1; DNA: TGCGCCAGCAAGAGGGGGCCGTTGGGACCTGAAGCTTTCTTT; CDR3: CASKRGPLGPEAFF
size: medium-sized; J: TRBJ1-3; V: TRBV24-1; D: .; DNA: TGTGCCACCAGGGACTCTTCCGGAAACACCATATATTTT; CDR3: CATRDSSGNTIYF
size: .; J: TRBJ1-1; V: TRBV7-2; D: .; DNA: TGTGCCAGCAGTCGTCACCCACGTGAAGCTTTCTTT; CDR3: CASSRHPREAFF
size: many; J: TRBJ2-3; V: TRBV4-2; D: TRBD2; DNA: TGTGCCAGCAGCTCCGGGGGCGGGGGGATCACAGATACGCAGTATTTT; CDR3: CASSSGGGGITDTQYF
size: many; J: TRBJ2-3; V: TRBV14; D: .; DNA: TGTGCCAGCAGCCAATACGGTTGGACAGATACGCAGTATTTT; CDR3: CASSQYGWTDTQYF
size: many; J: TRBJ2-1; V: TRBV10-3; D: TRBD1; DNA: TGTGCCATCAGTGGCAGGGACAGTGGCTCCTACAATGAGCAGTTCTTC; CDR3: CAISGRDSGSYNEQFF
size: .; J: TRBJ1-1; V: TRBV9; D: .; DNA: TGTGCCAGCAGCGCGAGTAGGGGGGGTGCTGAAGCTTTCTTT; CDR3: CASSASRGGAEAFF
size: many; J: TRBJ1-6; V: TRBV7-2; D: .; DNA: TGTGCCAGCAGCTCACCGGGGATGCCCCTCCACTTT; CDR3: CASSSPGMPLHF